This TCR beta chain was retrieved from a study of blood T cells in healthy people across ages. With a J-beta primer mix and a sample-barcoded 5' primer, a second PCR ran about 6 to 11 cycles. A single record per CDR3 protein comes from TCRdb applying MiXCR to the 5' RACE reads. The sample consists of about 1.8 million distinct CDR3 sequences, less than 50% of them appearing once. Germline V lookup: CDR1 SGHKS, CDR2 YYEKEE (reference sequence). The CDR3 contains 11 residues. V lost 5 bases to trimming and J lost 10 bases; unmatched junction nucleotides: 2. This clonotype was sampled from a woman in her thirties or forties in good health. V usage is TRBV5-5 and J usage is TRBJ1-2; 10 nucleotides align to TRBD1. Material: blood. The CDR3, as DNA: TGTGCCAGCAGGACAGGGGGCGACTACACCTTC. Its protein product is CASRTGGDYTF.